This T cell receptor (beta chain) stems from a study of graft-versus-host responses after intestinal transplantation. Generated by immunoSEQ multiplex PCR, the TCRdb table keeps only in-frame clones and is missing some. There are about 10,000 clones in the sample; around 92% occur only once, and more than 3.5% lies in the top ten. CDR1 is SQVTM and CDR2 is ANQGSEA in the germline V gene. V lost 4 bases and J 5 bases, leaving 26 bases between the germline ends. This CDR3 spans 17 amino acids. The material sequenced was PBMCs, taken approximately 40 days after intestinal transplantation. The clonotype originates from a human patient who received an intestinal transplant, so some T cells may come from the graft donor. This chain links TRBV29-1 with TRBJ1-2; weak D call: TRBD1 (6 bases). The CDR3 bases are TGCAGCGTTGGGGGGCGGCGGTGGGACCGGGAACTGTATGGCTACACCTTC. Its protein product is CSVGGRRWDRELYGYTF.